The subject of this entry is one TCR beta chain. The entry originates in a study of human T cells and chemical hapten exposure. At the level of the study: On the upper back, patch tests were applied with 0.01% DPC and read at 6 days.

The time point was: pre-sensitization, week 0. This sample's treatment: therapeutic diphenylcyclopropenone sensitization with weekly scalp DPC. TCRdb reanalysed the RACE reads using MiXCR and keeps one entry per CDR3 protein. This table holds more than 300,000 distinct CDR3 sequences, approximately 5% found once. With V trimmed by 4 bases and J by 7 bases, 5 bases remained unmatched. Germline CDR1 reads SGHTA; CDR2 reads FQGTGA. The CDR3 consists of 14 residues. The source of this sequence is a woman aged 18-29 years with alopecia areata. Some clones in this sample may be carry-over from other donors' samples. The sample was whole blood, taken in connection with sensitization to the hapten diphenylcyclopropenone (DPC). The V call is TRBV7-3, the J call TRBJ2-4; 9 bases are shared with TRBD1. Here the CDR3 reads CASSSQGAINIQYF. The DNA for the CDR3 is TGTGCCAGCAGCTCACAGGGGGCCATCAACATTCAGTACTTC.